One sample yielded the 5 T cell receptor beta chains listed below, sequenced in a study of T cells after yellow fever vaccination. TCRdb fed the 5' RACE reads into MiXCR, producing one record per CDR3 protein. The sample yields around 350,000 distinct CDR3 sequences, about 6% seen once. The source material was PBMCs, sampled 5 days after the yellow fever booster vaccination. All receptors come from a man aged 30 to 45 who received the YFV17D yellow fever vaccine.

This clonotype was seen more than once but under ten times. CDR3 nucleotides: TGTGCCAGCAAGGGAGCGGGAGCCAGCACAGATACGCAGTATTTT. This encodes CASKGAGASTDTQYF. The J gene is TRBJ2-3, the V gene TRBV3-1; the match to TRBD2 covers 8 bases. Germline V gives CDR1 LGHDT, CDR2 YNNKEL (reference sequence). The CDR3 has 15 amino acids. V lost 7 bases and J lost 0; bases outside the gene matches: 6.

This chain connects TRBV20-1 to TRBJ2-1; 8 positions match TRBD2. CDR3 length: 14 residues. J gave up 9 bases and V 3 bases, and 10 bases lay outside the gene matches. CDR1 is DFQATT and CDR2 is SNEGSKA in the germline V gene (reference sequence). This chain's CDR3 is CSARPPVAGSEQFF. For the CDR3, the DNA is TGCAGTGCTAGGCCCCCGGTAGCGGGGTCTGAGCAGTTCTTC.

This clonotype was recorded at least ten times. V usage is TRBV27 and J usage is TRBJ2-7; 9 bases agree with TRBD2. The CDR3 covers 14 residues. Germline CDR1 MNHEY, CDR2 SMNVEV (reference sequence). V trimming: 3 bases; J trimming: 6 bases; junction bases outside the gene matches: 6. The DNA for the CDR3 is TGTGCCAGCAGTTTTTTAGCGGGAGACGGCGAGCAGTACTTC. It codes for CASSFLAGDGEQYF.

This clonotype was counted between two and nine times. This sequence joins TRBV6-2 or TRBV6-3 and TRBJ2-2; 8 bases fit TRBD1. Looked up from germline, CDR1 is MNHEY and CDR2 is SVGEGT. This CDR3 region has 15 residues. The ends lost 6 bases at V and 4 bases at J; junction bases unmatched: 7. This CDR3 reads CASSPSTGGTGELFF. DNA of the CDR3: TGTGCCAGCAGCCCATCTACAGGGGGCACCGGGGAGCTGTTTTTT.

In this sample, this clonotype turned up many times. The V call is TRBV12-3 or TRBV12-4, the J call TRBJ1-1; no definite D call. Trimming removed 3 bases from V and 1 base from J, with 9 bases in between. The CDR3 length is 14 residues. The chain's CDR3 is CASSFGYSNTEAFF. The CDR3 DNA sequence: TGTGCCAGCAGTTTTGGGTACTCGAACACTGAAGCTTTCTTT.